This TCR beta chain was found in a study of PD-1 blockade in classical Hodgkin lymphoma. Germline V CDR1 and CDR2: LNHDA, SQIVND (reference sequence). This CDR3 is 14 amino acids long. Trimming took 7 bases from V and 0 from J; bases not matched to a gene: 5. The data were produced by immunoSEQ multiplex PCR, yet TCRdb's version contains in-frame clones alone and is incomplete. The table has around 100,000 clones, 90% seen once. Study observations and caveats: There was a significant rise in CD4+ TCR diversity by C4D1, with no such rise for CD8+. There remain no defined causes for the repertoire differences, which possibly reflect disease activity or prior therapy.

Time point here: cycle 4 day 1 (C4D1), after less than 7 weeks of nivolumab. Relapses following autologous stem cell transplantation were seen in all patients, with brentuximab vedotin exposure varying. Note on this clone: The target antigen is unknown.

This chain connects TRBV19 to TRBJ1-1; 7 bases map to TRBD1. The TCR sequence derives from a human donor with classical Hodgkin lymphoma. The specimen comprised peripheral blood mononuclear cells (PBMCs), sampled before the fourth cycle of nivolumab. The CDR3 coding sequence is TGTGCCAGTAAAGGGGGCGTCGTGAACACTGAAGCTTTCTTT. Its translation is CASKGGVVNTEAFF.